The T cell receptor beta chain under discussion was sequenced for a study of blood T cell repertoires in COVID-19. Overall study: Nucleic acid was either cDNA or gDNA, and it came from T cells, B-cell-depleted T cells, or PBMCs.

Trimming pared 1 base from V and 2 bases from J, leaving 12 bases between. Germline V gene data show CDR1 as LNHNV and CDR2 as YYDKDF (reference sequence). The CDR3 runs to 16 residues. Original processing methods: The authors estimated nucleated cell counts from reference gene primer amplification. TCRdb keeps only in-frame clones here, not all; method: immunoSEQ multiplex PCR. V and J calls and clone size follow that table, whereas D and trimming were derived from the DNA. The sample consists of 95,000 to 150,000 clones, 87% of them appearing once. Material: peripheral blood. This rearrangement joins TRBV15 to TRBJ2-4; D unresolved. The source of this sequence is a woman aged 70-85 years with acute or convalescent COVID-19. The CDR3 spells CATSRVQTLTKNIQYF. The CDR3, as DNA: TGTGCCACCAGCAGAGTACAGACCCTTACCAAAAACATTCAGTACTTC.